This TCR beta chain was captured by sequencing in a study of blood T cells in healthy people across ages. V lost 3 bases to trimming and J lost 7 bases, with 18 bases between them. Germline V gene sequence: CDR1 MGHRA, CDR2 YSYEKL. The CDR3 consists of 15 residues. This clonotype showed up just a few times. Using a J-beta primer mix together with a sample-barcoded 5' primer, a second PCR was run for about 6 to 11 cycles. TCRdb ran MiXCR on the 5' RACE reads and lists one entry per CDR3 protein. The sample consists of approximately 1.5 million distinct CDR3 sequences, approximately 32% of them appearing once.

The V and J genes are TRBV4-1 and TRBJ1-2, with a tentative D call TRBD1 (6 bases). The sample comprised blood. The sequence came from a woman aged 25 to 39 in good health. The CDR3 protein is CASSQTGTKGRGYTF. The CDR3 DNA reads TGCGCCAGCAGCCAGACAGGCACTAAAGGTCGTGGCTACACCTTC.